The next 5 T cell receptor beta chains were all read from a single sample in a study of cytomegalovirus exposure and HLA in healthy donors. The study ran its PCR with 60 Vbeta and 13 Jbeta primers. This table comes from immunoSEQ multiplex PCR, and its TCRdb copy is limited to in-frame clones, with some not included. The table has approximately 120,000 clones, about 79% seen once. Material for sequencing was PBMCs. These receptors were collected from a man aged 45-65 years in good health and CMV-seronegative.

This clone was seen a few times. The chain couples TRBV11-3 to TRBJ2-2; D unclear. Trimming left V 1 base short and J 5 bases short, with 5 bases between. Germline V CDR1 and CDR2: SGHNT, YENEEA. This CDR3 contains 13 residues. The CDR3, as DNA: TGTGCCAGCAGCTTAGGCGGTACCGGGGAGCTGTTTTTT. Protein product: CASSLGGTGELFF.

This sequence joins TRBV9 and TRBJ2-5; 7 nucleotides align to TRBD1. The CDR3 has 13 amino acids. The germline gives CDR1 SGDLS, CDR2 YYNGEE. V lost 0 bases to trimming and J lost 4 bases; unmatched junction nucleotides: 0. The CDR3 protein is CASSVGQGETQYF. DNA of the CDR3: TGTGCCAGCAGCGTAGGACAGGGAGAGACCCAGTACTTC. Drawing the rest from reference TRBV9 and TRBJ2-5, the complete variable domain is DSGVTQTPKHLITATGQRVTLRCSPRSGDLSVYWYQQSLDQGLQFLIQYYNGEERAKGNILERFSAQQFPDLHSELNLSSLELGDSALYFCASSVGQGETQYFGPGTRLLVL.

The chain links TRBV4-2 to TRBJ2-3; TRBD2 might be the D (6 bases). Germline lookup yields CDR1 LGHNA and CDR2 YNFKEQ. The V and J ends lost 0 bases and 0 bases respectively, with 7 bases between them. This CDR3 contains 15 residues. For the CDR3, the DNA is TGTGCCAGCAGCCAAGATGGGGGGAGCACAGATACGCAGTATTTT. This gives the protein CASSQDGGSTDTQYF.

Worth noting for this clone: Within the sample, other DNA sequences also encode this same CDR3. The gene calls are TRBV6-5 and TRBJ2-1; 7 nucleotides agree with TRBD2. Germline CDR1 and CDR2: MNHEY and SVGAGI. V lost 5 bases, J lost 2 bases, and 6 bases stayed unmatched. The CDR3 loop spans 15 amino acids. CDR3 in amino acids: CASSRRGEPYNEQFF. The DNA for the CDR3 is TGTGCCAGCAGTCGACGGGGGGAGCCCTACAATGAGCAGTTCTTC.

The count of this clone is one. The J gene is TRBJ2-3, the V gene TRBV4-2, with D perhaps matching TRBD1 (5 bases). Trimming cost V 0 bases and J 6 bases, with 13 bases left between them. The CDR3 length is 15 residues. Germline V lookup: CDR1 LGHNA, CDR2 YNFKEQ. The DNA of the CDR3 is TGTGCCAGCAGCCAAGAGTTGAAAGCAGGGGATACGCAGTATTTT. Its protein product is CASSQELKAGDTQYF.